The rows below give T cell receptor beta chains drawn from one sample of a study of cytomegalovirus exposure and HLA in healthy donors. Sequenced by immunoSEQ multiplex PCR; TCRdb stores in-frame clones only, minus some. This sample has roughly 160,000 clones, with approximately 80% found just once. The sample was PBMCs. The receptors stem from a man in his forties or fifties in good health and CMV-seropositive. Each CDR3 is given with its conserved first and last residue. The order of the fields is D gene, clone size, V gene, J gene, CDR3 DNA, CDR3 protein. The D gene is left open where the match is weak. The size field is filled for only some rows; it gives once, few, many or a size class.

d_call: .; clone_size: .; v_call: TRBV5-6; j_call: TRBJ2-7; cdr3_nt: TGTGCCAGCAGCTTACCAGGGGAAGGGGACTACGAGCAGTACTTC; cdr3_aa: CASSLPGEGDYEQYF
d_call: TRBD1; clone_size: .; v_call: TRBV4-1; j_call: TRBJ1-3; cdr3_nt: TGCGCCAGCAGCCAAGACGGACAGGGAGCCTCTGGAAACACCATATATTTT; cdr3_aa: CASSQDGQGASGNTIYF
d_call: .; clone_size: .; v_call: TRBV9; j_call: TRBJ2-3; cdr3_nt: TGTGCCAGCAGCGTTCTACAGGGTGCGACAGATACGCAGTATTTT; cdr3_aa: CASSVLQGATDTQYF
d_call: .; clone_size: .; v_call: TRBV6-5; j_call: TRBJ1-5; cdr3_nt: TGTGCCAGCAGTTATCGGTATCGGTCGGGGCAGCCCCAGCATTTT; cdr3_aa: CASSYRYRSGQPQHF
d_call: .; clone_size: .; v_call: TRBV6-1; j_call: TRBJ1-2; cdr3_nt: TGTGCCAGCAGCGATACAGGAGTCTATGGCTACACCTTC; cdr3_aa: CASSDTGVYGYTF
d_call: TRBD2; clone_size: .; v_call: TRBV7-2; j_call: TRBJ2-3; cdr3_nt: TGTGCCAGCAGCTCCGGGACTAGCGGAGATACGCAGTATTTT; cdr3_aa: CASSSGTSGDTQYF
d_call: .; clone_size: .; v_call: TRBV25-1; j_call: TRBJ1-6; cdr3_nt: TGTGCCACCTCCTCTGGGGGCCCTTTTAATTCACCCCTCCACTTT; cdr3_aa: CATSSGGPFNSPLHF
d_call: .; clone_size: .; v_call: TRBV7-9; j_call: TRBJ2-5; cdr3_nt: TGTGCCAGCAGCTTAGCCACTACCTTCCAAGAGACCCAGTACTTC; cdr3_aa: CASSLATTFQETQYF
d_call: TRBD1; clone_size: .; v_call: TRBV19; j_call: TRBJ2-5; cdr3_nt: TGTGCCAGTAGTCTGACAGGGGTCTGGGAGACCCAGTACTTC; cdr3_aa: CASSLTGVWETQYF
d_call: TRBD1; clone_size: few; v_call: TRBV28; j_call: TRBJ1-2; cdr3_nt: TGTGCCAGCAGTCCGGGACAGCTGACCTATGGCTACACCTTC; cdr3_aa: CASSPGQLTYGYTF
d_call: .; clone_size: .; v_call: TRBV15; j_call: TRBJ2-5; cdr3_nt: TGTGCCACCAGCAGAGTCGCACCCAGCGGTCAAGAGACCCAGTACTTC; cdr3_aa: CATSRVAPSGQETQYF
d_call: .; clone_size: few; v_call: TRBV28; j_call: TRBJ2-3; cdr3_nt: TGTGCCAGCAGTTTGCAGGGGCGTCGCACAGATACGCAGTATTTT; cdr3_aa: CASSLQGRRTDTQYF
d_call: TRBD1; clone_size: .; v_call: TRBV4-2; j_call: TRBJ1-5; cdr3_nt: TGTGCCAGCAGCCACACAACGACAGGGAGAGAGGGCAATCAGCCCCAGCATTTT; cdr3_aa: CASSHTTTGREGNQPQHF
d_call: .; clone_size: .; v_call: TRBV7-9; j_call: TRBJ1-1; cdr3_nt: TGTGCCAGCAGCTTAGCGCCAGGGTGGGAAGCTTTCTTT; cdr3_aa: CASSLAPGWEAFF
d_call: .; clone_size: .; v_call: TRBV7-9; j_call: TRBJ2-1; cdr3_nt: TGTGCCAGCAGCTTAGAGTATACCGGCTACAATGAGCAGTTCTTC; cdr3_aa: CASSLEYTGYNEQFF
d_call: TRBD1; clone_size: .; v_call: TRBV27; j_call: TRBJ1-2; cdr3_nt: TGTGCCAGCAGTTTAAGTGGGGCAGGGGGCTTATATGGCTACACCTTC; cdr3_aa: CASSLSGAGGLYGYTF
d_call: TRBD1; clone_size: once; v_call: TRBV5-6; j_call: TRBJ1-4; cdr3_nt: TGTGCCAGCAGCGGACCGGGACAGGGGAGAGAAAAACTGTTTTTT; cdr3_aa: CASSGPGQGREKLFF
d_call: .; clone_size: .; v_call: TRBV2; j_call: TRBJ2-7; cdr3_nt: TGTGCCAGCAGTCGGACTACGAATCTCTACGAGCAGTACTTC; cdr3_aa: CASSRTTNLYEQYF
d_call: .; clone_size: .; v_call: TRBV12-1; j_call: TRBJ2-1; cdr3_nt: TGTGCCAGCAGCTCGATTCCGGGACAGGGGAATGAGCAGTTCTTC; cdr3_aa: CASSSIPGQGNEQFF
d_call: .; clone_size: .; v_call: TRBV7-2; j_call: TRBJ1-6; cdr3_nt: TGTGCCAGCAGCTTAGGACAGAATTCACCCCTCCACTTT; cdr3_aa: CASSLGQNSPLHF
d_call: .; clone_size: once; v_call: TRBV6-4; j_call: TRBJ2-4; cdr3_nt: TGTGCCAGCAGTGGATGGGGGCTAGCCAAAAACATTCAGTACTTC; cdr3_aa: CASSGWGLAKNIQYF
d_call: .; clone_size: .; v_call: TRBV6-5; j_call: TRBJ1-6; cdr3_nt: TGTGCCAGCAGTTTGACTGAGGGCGGATGGTCACCCCTCCACTTT; cdr3_aa: CASSLTEGGWSPLHF
d_call: TRBD1; clone_size: few; v_call: TRBV10-3; j_call: TRBJ1-1; cdr3_nt: TGTGCCATCACTTCGACAGGGGGCGGAATGAATGAAGCTTTCTTT; cdr3_aa: CAITSTGGGMNEAFF
d_call: TRBD2; clone_size: .; v_call: TRBV7-7; j_call: TRBJ2-5; cdr3_nt: TGTGCCAGCAGCATCGGACTAGCGGGGGACCAAGAGACCCAGTACTTC; cdr3_aa: CASSIGLAGDQETQYF
d_call: .; clone_size: .; v_call: TRBV7-8; j_call: TRBJ1-3; cdr3_nt: TGTGCCAGTTGGGAGGCGGCTTCTGGAAACACCATATATTTT; cdr3_aa: CASWEAASGNTIYF
d_call: .; clone_size: few; v_call: TRBV5-4; j_call: TRBJ1-1; cdr3_nt: TGTGCCAGCAGCCAAGTGGAGGTCGGACCCTGGGGGAACACTGAAGCTTTCTTT; cdr3_aa: CASSQVEVGPWGNTEAFF
d_call: .; clone_size: .; v_call: TRBV16; j_call: TRBJ2-5; cdr3_nt: TGTGCCAGCAGCCAATATCGCCAAGAGACCCAGTACTTC; cdr3_aa: CASSQYRQETQYF
d_call: TRBD1; clone_size: .; v_call: TRBV14; j_call: TRBJ2-7; cdr3_nt: TGTGCCAGCAGCCGGAACAGGGGATCTGCCTACGAGCAGTACTTC; cdr3_aa: CASSRNRGSAYEQYF